This T cell receptor (beta chain) came from a study of post-analysis software for immune sequencing data. On the study more broadly: There were relapsing-remitting, secondary progressive and progressive-relapsing multiple sclerosis among the disease courses included. Regarding the study as a whole: Controls had lower frequencies than patients of about 5 TRBV segments, which included TRBV5-6, TRBV5-1 and TRBV20-1.

Presence of unique molecular identifiers characterized the TCR beta cDNA libraries. TCRdb reprocessed the PCR reads via MiXCR and lists one record per CDR3 protein. The sample gives about 430,000 distinct CDR3 sequences, approximately 38% of which show up once; under 9% is in the top ten. Comment on this clonotype: Its antigen is still unknown.

Germline loops: CDR1 MNHEY, CDR2 SMNVEV (reference sequence). This CDR3 is built from 17 residues. The germline V and J ends were trimmed by 5 bases and 2 bases, with 21 bases remaining between them. This receptor was identified in a girl aged 2 to 9 with multiple sclerosis. The source material was blood. This chain connects TRBV27 to TRBJ2-5; D is perhaps TRBD1 (6 bases). CDR3 sequence: CASSPRNRDNYQETQYF. CDR3 in DNA: TGTGCCAGCAGTCCTAGGAACCGGGACAACTATCAAGAGACCCAGTACTTC.